This entry features one T cell receptor (beta chain) sequence. Antigen: not known. This specimen belongs to a study of vaccination and CD4 T cells after COVID-19. Sequencing of the DNA from cultured CD4+ T cells was carried out with the Oncomine TCR Beta short-read assay. The template was genomic DNA from cultured CD4+ T cells. TCRdb redid the calling of the PCR reads with MiXCR, one entry per CDR3 protein. The data hold 9,500 to 12,000 distinct CDR3 sequences, with under 30% observed a single time. Indicated treatment: approximately 9-day PBMC culture with coronavirus spike peptide pools or control peptides (ViraFEST assay). Trimming stripped 8 bases from V and 2 bases from J, with 18 bases between. The CDR3 has 15 amino acids. The germline V gene encodes CDR1 MNHEY and CDR2 SVGEGT.

The J gene is TRBJ1-2, the V gene TRBV6-2 or TRBV6-3, with D possibly matching TRBD1 (5 bases). The specimen was CD4+ T cells from blood, cultured in vitro, collected after SARS-CoV-2 vaccination. The receptor comes from a human donor who had recovered from COVID-19. The CDR3 loop reads CASGTLLQENYGYTF. In DNA form, the CDR3 reads TGTGCCAGCGGAACCCTCCTACAGGAAAACTATGGCTACACCTTC.